The 5 T cell receptor beta chains presented below share a single source sample, sequenced in a study of blood T cells in healthy people across ages. Then a second PCR, running roughly 7 to 11 cycles, was carried out with a sample-barcoded 5' primer and a J-beta primer mix. TCRdb itself ran the 5' RACE reads through MiXCR, one entry per CDR3 protein. The sample has hundreds of thousands of distinct CDR3 sequences; under 45% are singletons. Sequenced input: blood. Receptor source: a man in his sixties in good health.

The chain joins TRBV30 to TRBJ1-5; maybe TRBD1 (5 bases). Germline V gene lookup returns CDR1 GTSNPN and CDR2 SVGIG (reference sequence). V was pared by 1 base and J by 1 base, with 5 bases between. The CDR3 spans 13 residues. This chain's CDR3 is CAWSGDSNQPQHF. The CDR3 DNA sequence: TGTGCCTGGAGTGGGGACAGCAATCAGCCCCAGCATTTT. Using reference TRBV30 and TRBJ1-5 for the parts outside the CDR3, the full variable domain is SQTIHQWPATLVQPVGSPLSLECTVEGTSNPNLYWYRQAAGRGLQLLFYSVGIGQISSEVPQNLSASRPQDRQFILSSKKLLLSDSGFYLCAWSGDSNQPQHFGDGTRLSIL.

The rearrangement joins TRBV11-2 to TRBJ2-7, with D unresolved. The CDR3 is made up of 16 amino acids. The V end lost 4 bases, the J end lost 9 bases, and 25 bases lay between the germline ends. CDR1 is SGHAT, CDR2 FQNNGV, per germline. Written as DNA, the CDR3 is TGTGCCAGCAGCTGGTTTAGCCAGGCAGCAAGTAAGGTGCAGTACTTC. Translation: CASSWFSQAASKVQYF.

The chain has TRBV3-1 and TRBJ1-6; D not certain. The germline V gene encodes CDR1 LGHDT and CDR2 YNNKEL (reference sequence). V lost 3 bases and J 6 bases, leaving 9 bases between the germline ends. The CDR3 covers 14 residues. The CDR3 protein is CASSHGMSNSPLHF. CDR3 bases: TGTGCCAGCAGCCACGGCATGAGTAATTCACCCCTCCACTTT.

The table lists this clonotype with a few counts. The chain is built from TRBV20-1 and TRBJ1-2; TRBD1 is a possible D gene (5 bases). Trimming took off 0 bases at V and 8 bases at J, with 13 bases between the two ends. The germline V gene encodes CDR1 DFQATT and CDR2 SNEGSKA (reference sequence). This CDR3 contains 13 residues. CDR3 nucleotides: TGCAGTGCTAGAGATACTCTGGGGGAGGGCTACACCTTC. This codes for CSARDTLGEGYTF.

A few counts support this clonotype. V usage is TRBV29-1 and J usage is TRBJ2-1; D gene unclear. The germline V and J ends were trimmed by 0 bases and 1 base, with 10 bases remaining between them. Germline V CDR1 and CDR2: SQVTM, ANQGSEA. The CDR3 runs to 15 residues. Here the CDR3 DNA reads TGCAGCGTTGAAGAGTTGGGGATGTCCTACAATGAGCAGTTCTTC. Translation: CSVEELGMSYNEQFF.